This paragraph reports one TCR beta chain. This clone appeared a single time. The specificity of this receptor is unknown. Per-base quality was not reported, and no clone a single base away is much larger than it. According to the germline V gene, CDR1 reads MGHRA and CDR2 reads YSYEKL. Trimming accounts for 4 bases at V and 4 bases at J, while the number of junction bases matched to no gene is 9. Measured from the cysteine to the phenylalanine, the CDR3 is 16 residues long. The sequence is cut down to CDR3 DNA, 48 bases in frame from base 1. The library was made by the immunoSEQ multiplex PCR assay. T cell repertoires were profiled by deep sequencing of rearranged TCR beta loci, alongside multiparametric flow cytometry. Held by TCRdb, this immuneACCESS table contains in-frame sequences only and omits some clones. Under half of the omission traces to an unresolved V gene where checked; the cause of the rest is unknown. The sample records fewer than 70,000 clones, 87% of which are singletons. The top ten clonotypes cover 10% to 14% of the sample.

This sample stems from a study of lymphopenia after photon versus proton radiotherapy (dated by TCRdb to between 2019 and 2020). In the study overall: In patients with gastrointestinal tumors who developed high-grade lymphopenia, the study compared the immunological effects of photon radiation therapy with those of proton radiation therapy. The cohort included roughly 18 patients with gastrointestinal tumors who developed lymphopenia after receiving either photon or proton therapy. The study aimed to characterize how the two radiation modalities differ in their impact on the immune system. Here is what the overall study found, with its caveats: During treatment, patients who received photon therapy lost naive T cells and TCR diversity and gained effector/memory populations, whereas patients who received proton therapy remained relatively stable. The survival association was assessed only in patients who died, and the authors presented better survival with proton therapy as a possibility rather than a demonstrated result. Across the cohort, a larger post-nadir drop in TCR diversity was inversely correlated with overall survival time among patients who died. After the lymphocyte count nadir, repertoires from photon-treated patients showed oligoclonal expansion, particularly of CD8+ Temra cells, and this expansion drove the decline in diversity.

The source was peripheral blood, collected from a patient treated with proton-based radiotherapy. The TCR comes from a man at least 80 years old with esophageal cancer. The chain joins TRBV4-1 to TRBJ2-5, with 10 middle bases fitting TRBD1. The nucleotides are TGCGCCAGCAGCCGGAGACAGGGGGCTCGAGGAGAGACCCAGTACTTC. Translated, it reads CASSRRQGARGETQYF.